This entry lists 21 T cell receptor beta chains sequenced from one sample in a study of T cell responses to AZD1222 COVID-19 vaccine. TCRdb's copy holds only in-frame clones and misses some; the assay was immunoSEQ multiplex PCR. The sample lists tens of thousands of clones, roughly 80% occurring once. The sample in question was peripheral blood, obtained on day 0 of AZD1222 vaccination. The receptor set was obtained from an adult in good health.

The rearrangement links TRBV11-3 to TRBJ2-2; D may be TRBD2 (7 bases). The CDR3 covers 17 residues. Germline CDR1 SGHNT, CDR2 YENEEA. V dropped 5 bases and J dropped 5 bases, with 21 bases sitting between them. In DNA, the CDR3 is TGTGCCAGCAGCGAAGGGGGAGGCGGGGGAAGAACCGGGGAGCTGTTTTTT. It codes for CASSEGGGGGRTGELFF.

The rearrangement links TRBV4-2 to TRBJ2-5; D perhaps matches TRBD1 (6 bases). In germline, CDR1 is LGHNA, CDR2 YNFKEQ. Trimming shortened V by 1 base and J by 7 bases, and 7 bases separated the two germline ends. This CDR3 comprises 12 residues. The CDR3 DNA reads TGTGCCAGCAGCCAAGGAGGGGGGACCCAGTACTTC. This sequence encodes CASSQGGGTQYF.

The genes are TRBV25-1 and TRBJ2-7; D gene ambiguous. The CDR3 has 13 residues. From germline, CDR1 is MGHDK and CDR2 SYGVNS. V shed 4 bases and J shed 6 bases, with 13 bases lying between them. The CDR3 is CASSAGPTPEQYF. The CDR3 region has the DNA TGTGCCAGCAGTGCGGGCCCCACCCCCGAGCAGTACTTC.

V gene TRBV7-2 combines with J gene TRBJ1-2; 10 nucleotides agree with TRBD1. V lost 4 bases, J lost 2 bases, and 4 bases stayed unmatched. Germline CDR1 SGHTA, CDR2 FQGNSA. The CDR3 consists of 15 residues. The CDR3 loop reads CASSSSGQGNYGYTF. The CDR3 region has the DNA TGTGCCAGCAGCTCTTCGGGACAGGGGAACTATGGCTACACCTTC.

The V call is TRBV4-2, the J call TRBJ1-2, with 8 bases aligning to TRBD1. CDR3 length equals 16 residues. Germline CDR1 and CDR2: LGHNA and YNFKEQ. J was trimmed by 4 bases and V by 0 bases; bases with no gene match: 7. In nucleotides, the CDR3 is TGTGCCAGCAGCCAAGATAGCGGGGACAGGACCTATGGCTACACCTTC. Protein sequence: CASSQDSGDRTYGYTF.

This chain uses TRBV4-3 with TRBJ2-7; no definite D call. The CDR3 covers 15 residues. V lost 0 bases to trimming and J lost 0 bases, with 9 bases between them. Germline assignment: CDR1 LGHNA and CDR2 YSLEER. CDR3 bases: TGCGCCAGCAGCCAAGATAGGCATCCCTCCTACGAGCAGTACTTC. This translates into CASSQDRHPSYEQYF.

CDR3 protein: CASSYSIANEKLFF. The CDR3 DNA reads as TGTGCCAGCAGTTACTCGATAGCTAATGAAAAACTGTTTTTT. The rearrangement joins TRBV6-5 to TRBJ1-4; D remains ambiguous. CDR3 length equals 14 residues. Trimming took 0 bases from V and 3 from J, leaving 5 bases between them. Per germline, CDR1 MNHEY and CDR2 SVGAGI.

The chain joins TRBV4-3 to TRBJ2-2, with a possible D match to TRBD1 (5 bases). CDR3 length: 15 residues. Per the germline V gene, CDR1 is LGHNA and CDR2 is YSLEER. V was shortened by 0 bases and J by 8 bases, with 13 bases between the two germline ends. CDR3 loop: CASSQDHRISGELFF. In DNA form, the CDR3 reads TGCGCCAGCAGCCAAGATCACAGGATAAGTGGGGAGCTGTTTTTT.

The V gene is TRBV10-3, the J gene TRBJ1-5, with 12 bases that match TRBD1. The V and J ends lost 3 bases and 6 bases, in that order; junction bases with no gene match: 3. Germline assignment: CDR1 ENHRY and CDR2 SYGVKD. CDR3 length: 15 residues. The DNA for the CDR3 is TGTGCCATCAGTGATGGGACAGGGGGCCCTCAGCCCCAGCATTTT. As protein: CAISDGTGGPQPQHF.

This chain joins TRBV10-1 and TRBJ2-7, with D perhaps assigned TRBD1 or TRBD2 (5 bases each). Germline-derived CDR1 and CDR2 are WNHNN and SYGVQD (reference sequence). The CDR3 covers 14 residues. The V and J ends lost 5 bases and 1 base respectively, with 12 bases between them. CDR3 in DNA: TGCGCCAGCAGTCCGGGACCAAGATCCTACGAGCAGTACTTC. This gives the protein CASSPGPRSYEQYF.

This chain joins TRBV29-1 and TRBJ2-3; a possible D gene is TRBD2 (7 bases). This CDR3 is 13 amino acids long. V was clipped by 6 bases and J by 8 bases, with 18 bases between them. Germline V gives CDR1 SQVTM, CDR2 ANQGSEA. In DNA form, the CDR3 reads TGCAGCGTCACCCGAGGGGGGGATACTACGCAGTATTTT. It translates to CSVTRGGDTTQYF.

The count of this clone is one. The V call is TRBV7-3, the J call TRBJ2-1; tentatively, D is TRBD1 (5 bases). This CDR3 has 18 amino acids. The V gene lost 3 bases and the J gene lost 0 bases, with 18 bases spanning the gap. Germline CDR1 is SGHTA and CDR2 is FQGTGA. CDR3 DNA: TGTGCCAGCAGCTTCGGAATAGGGGCCCAGAGCTCCTACAATGAGCAGTTCTTC. Translated: CASSFGIGAQSSYNEQFF.

This sequence joins TRBV29-1 and TRBJ2-2; D uncertain. The V gene lost 4 bases and the J gene lost 1 base, with 4 bases spanning the gap. CDR3 length: 12 amino acids. In germline, CDR1 is SQVTM, CDR2 ANQGSEA. The CDR3 sequence is CSVGGNTGELFF. CDR3 DNA: TGCAGCGTTGGAGGGAACACCGGGGAGCTGTTTTTT.

The J gene is TRBJ1-2, the V gene TRBV10-1, with a possible D match to TRBD1 (6 bases). V lost 6 bases and J lost 5, with 16 bases in between. The germline gives CDR1 WNHNN, CDR2 SYGVQD (reference sequence). This CDR3 region has 14 residues. CDR3 in amino acids: CASSRDARGYGYTF. The CDR3 region has the DNA TGCGCCAGCAGCCGGGACGCCAGGGGTTATGGCTACACCTTC.

The V gene is TRBV6-5, the J gene TRBJ1-2; D gene ambiguous. Trimming left V 8 bases short and J 4 bases short, with 8 bases between. The CDR3 spans 11 residues. CDR1 is MNHEY, CDR2 SVGAGI, per germline. Here the CDR3 DNA reads TGTGCCAGCGGCAGGACCTATGGCTACACCTTC. The encoded protein is CASGRTYGYTF.

This chain uses TRBV19 with TRBJ1-3; no firm D call. The CDR3 loop spans 15 amino acids. Trimming took 6 bases from V and 0 from J, leaving 12 bases between them. Germline V gives CDR1 LNHDA, CDR2 SQIVND (reference sequence). CDR3 DNA: TGTGCCAGTAGCACCTGGGGTGACTCTGGAAACACCATATATTTT. Its translation: CASSTWGDSGNTIYF.

The CDR3 coding sequence is TGTGCCAGTAGTATTTGGCGTCGGACAGGGGTTGAAAAACTGTTTTTT. This translates into CASSIWRRTGVEKLFF. This chain joins TRBV19 and TRBJ1-4, with TRBD1 matching over 9 bases. Germline trimming cut 3 bases from V and 7 bases from J; bases unmatched to any gene: 9. Germline CDR1 reads LNHDA; CDR2 reads SQIVND (reference sequence). There are 16 residues in the CDR3.

This clone was seen a few times. This chain connects TRBV2 to TRBJ1-6; 7 bases agree with TRBD1. CDR1 is SNHLY, CDR2 FYNNEI, per germline. Trimming removed 7 bases from V and 7 bases from J; junction bases left unmatched: 13. The CDR3 runs to 16 residues. CDR3 protein: CASIGGPRQGNSPLHF. CDR3 coding DNA: TGTGCCAGCATTGGGGGACCGAGACAGGGCAATTCACCCCTCCACTTT.

V is TRBV5-5 and J is TRBJ2-2; maybe TRBD1 (8 bases). The CDR3 totals 18 residues. The V end was cut by 3 bases, the J end by 4 bases, with 22 bases between. Germline V gives CDR1 SGHKS, CDR2 YYEKEE (reference sequence). The CDR3 DNA reads TGTGCCAGCAGCTCGGGGGGAGCGGGACAGGTGACCACCGGGGAGCTGTTTTTT. It yields the protein CASSSGGAGQVTTGELFF.

This chain uses TRBV6-4 with TRBJ1-1; 9 positions agree with TRBD1. In germline, CDR1 is MRHNA, CDR2 SNTAGT. There are 14 residues in the CDR3. V dropped 3 bases and J dropped 4; count of bases not matched to a gene: 3. The CDR3 loop is CASSDTDRGTEAFF. CDR3 DNA: TGTGCCAGCAGTGATACGGACAGGGGCACTGAAGCTTTCTTT.

J is TRBJ2-3 and V is TRBV5-1, with a possible D match to TRBD2 (5 bases). CDR3 length: 16 residues. Germline assignment: CDR1 SGHRS and CDR2 YFSETQ. Trimming took off 0 bases at V and 5 bases at J, with 16 bases between the two ends. CDR3 bases: TGCGCCAGCAGCTTGGATAACCCCAAAGCGGAAGATACGCAGTATTTT. It is translated as CASSLDNPKAEDTQYF.